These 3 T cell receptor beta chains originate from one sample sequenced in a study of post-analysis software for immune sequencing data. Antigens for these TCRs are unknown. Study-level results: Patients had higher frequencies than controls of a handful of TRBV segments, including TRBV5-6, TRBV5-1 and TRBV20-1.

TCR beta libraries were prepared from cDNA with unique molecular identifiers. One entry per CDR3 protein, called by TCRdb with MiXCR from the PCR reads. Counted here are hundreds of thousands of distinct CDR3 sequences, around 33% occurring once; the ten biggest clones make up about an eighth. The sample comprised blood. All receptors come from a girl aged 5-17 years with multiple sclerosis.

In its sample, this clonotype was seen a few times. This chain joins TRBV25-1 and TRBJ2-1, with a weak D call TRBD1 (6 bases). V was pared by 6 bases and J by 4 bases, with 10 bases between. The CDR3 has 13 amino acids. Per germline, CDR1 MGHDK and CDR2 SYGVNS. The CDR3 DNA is TGTGCCAGCAGCAGGGGCCCATACAATGAGCAGTTCTTC. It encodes CASSRGPYNEQFF.

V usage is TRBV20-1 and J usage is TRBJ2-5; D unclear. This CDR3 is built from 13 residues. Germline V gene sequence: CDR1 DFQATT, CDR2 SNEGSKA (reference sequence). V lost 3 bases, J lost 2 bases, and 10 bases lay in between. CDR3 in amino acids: CSARGMRQETQYF. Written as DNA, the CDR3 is TGCAGTGCTAGGGGGATGCGACAAGAGACCCAGTACTTC.

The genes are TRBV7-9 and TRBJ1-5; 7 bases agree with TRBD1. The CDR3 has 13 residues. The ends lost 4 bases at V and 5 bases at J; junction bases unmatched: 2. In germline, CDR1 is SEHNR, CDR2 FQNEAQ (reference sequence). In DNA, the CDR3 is TGTGCCAGCAGCTACGGACAGGATCAGCCCCAGCATTTT. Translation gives CASSYGQDQPQHF. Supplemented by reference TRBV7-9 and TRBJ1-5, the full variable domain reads DTGVSQNPRHKITKRGQNVTFRCDPISEHNRLYWYRQTLGQGPEFLTYFQNEAQLEKSRLLSDRFSAERPKGSFSTLEIQRTEQGDSAMYLCASSYGQDQPQHFGDGTRLSIL.